The clone carrying this T cell receptor (beta chain) was seen at least ten times. This specimen comes from a study of T cell repertoires in cytomegalovirus infection. Overall study: Public TCR beta signatures indicated both CMV infection and matching HLA type.

TCRdb called the reads again in MiXCR, with one record for every CDR3 protein. The table records 150,000 to 200,000 distinct CDR3 sequences, roughly 20% of them present only once. Germline V lookup: CDR1 SEHNR, CDR2 FQNEAQ (reference sequence). CDR3 size: 17 residues. Trimming cost V 4 bases and J 1 base; bases outside gene matches: 9. Specimen: PBMCs. The sequence was obtained from a human donor in good health (CMV status not recorded). Some clones in this sample may be carry-over from other donors' samples. V and J are TRBV7-9 and TRBJ1-4, with TRBD1 matching over 7 bases. The CDR3 DNA reads TGTGCCAGCAGCTCATTGGACAGGCTGAGAACTAATGAAAAACTGTTTTTT. This translates into CASSSLDRLRTNEKLFF. The full variable domain, completed using reference TRBV7-9 and TRBJ1-4, is DTGVSQNPRHKITKRGQNVTFRCDPISEHNRLYWYRQTLGQGPEFLTYFQNEAQLEKSRLLSDRFSAERPKGSFSTLEIQRTEQGDSAMYLCASSSLDRLRTNEKLFFGSGTQLSVL.